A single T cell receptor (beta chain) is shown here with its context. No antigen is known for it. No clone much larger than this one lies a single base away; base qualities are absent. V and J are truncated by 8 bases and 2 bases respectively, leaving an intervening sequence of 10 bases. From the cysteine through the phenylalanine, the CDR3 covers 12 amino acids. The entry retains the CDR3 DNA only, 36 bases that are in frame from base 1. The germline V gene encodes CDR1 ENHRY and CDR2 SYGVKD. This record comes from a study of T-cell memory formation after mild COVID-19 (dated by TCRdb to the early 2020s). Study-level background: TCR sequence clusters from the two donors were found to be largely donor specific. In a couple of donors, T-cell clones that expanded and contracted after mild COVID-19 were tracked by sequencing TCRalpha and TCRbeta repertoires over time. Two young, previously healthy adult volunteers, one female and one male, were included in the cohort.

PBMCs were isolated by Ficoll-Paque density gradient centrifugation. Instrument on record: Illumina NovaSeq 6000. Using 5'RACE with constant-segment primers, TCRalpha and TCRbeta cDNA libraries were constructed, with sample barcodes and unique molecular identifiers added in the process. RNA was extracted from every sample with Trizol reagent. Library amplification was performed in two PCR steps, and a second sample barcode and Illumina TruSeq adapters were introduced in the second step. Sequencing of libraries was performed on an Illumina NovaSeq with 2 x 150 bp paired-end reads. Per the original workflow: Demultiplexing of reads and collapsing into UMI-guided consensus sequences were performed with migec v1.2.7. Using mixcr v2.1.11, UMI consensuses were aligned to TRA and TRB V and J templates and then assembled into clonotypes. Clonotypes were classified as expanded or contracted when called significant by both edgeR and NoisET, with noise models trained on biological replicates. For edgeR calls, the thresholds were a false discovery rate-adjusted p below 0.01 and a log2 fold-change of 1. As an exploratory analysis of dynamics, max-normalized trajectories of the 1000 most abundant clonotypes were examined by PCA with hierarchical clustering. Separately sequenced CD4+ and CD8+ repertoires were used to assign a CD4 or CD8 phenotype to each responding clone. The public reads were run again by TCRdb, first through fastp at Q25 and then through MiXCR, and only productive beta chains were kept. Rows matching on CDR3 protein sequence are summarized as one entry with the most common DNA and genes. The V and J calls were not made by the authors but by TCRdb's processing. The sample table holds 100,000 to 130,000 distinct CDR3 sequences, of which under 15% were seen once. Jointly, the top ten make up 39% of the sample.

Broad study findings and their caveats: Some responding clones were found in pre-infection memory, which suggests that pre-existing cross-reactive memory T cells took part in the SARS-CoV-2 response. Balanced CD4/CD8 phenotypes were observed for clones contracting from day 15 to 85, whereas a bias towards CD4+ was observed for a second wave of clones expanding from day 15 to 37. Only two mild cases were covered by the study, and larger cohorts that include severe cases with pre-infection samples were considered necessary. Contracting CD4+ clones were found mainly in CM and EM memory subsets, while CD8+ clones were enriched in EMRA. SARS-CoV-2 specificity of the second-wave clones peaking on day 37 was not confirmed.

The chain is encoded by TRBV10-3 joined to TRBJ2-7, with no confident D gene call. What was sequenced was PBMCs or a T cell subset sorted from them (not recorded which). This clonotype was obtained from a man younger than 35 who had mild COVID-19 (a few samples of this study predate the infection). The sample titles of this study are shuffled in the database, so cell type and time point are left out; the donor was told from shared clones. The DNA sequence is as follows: TGTGCCATCTCTCCCTACACCTACGAGCAGTACTTC. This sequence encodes CAISPYTYEQYF.